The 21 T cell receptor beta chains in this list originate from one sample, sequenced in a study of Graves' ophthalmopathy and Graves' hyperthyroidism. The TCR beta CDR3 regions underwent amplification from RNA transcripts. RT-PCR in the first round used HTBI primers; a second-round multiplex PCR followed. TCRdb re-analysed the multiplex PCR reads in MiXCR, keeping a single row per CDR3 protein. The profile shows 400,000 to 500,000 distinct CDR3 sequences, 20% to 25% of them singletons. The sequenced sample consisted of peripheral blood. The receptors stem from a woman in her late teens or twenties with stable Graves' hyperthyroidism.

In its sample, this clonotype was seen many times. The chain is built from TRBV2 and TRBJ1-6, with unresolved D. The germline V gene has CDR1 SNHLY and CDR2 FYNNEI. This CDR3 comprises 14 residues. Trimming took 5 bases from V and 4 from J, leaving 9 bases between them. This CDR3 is CASSRKDYNSPLHF. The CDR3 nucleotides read TGTGCCAGCAGTCGCAAAGATTATAATTCACCCCTCCACTTT.

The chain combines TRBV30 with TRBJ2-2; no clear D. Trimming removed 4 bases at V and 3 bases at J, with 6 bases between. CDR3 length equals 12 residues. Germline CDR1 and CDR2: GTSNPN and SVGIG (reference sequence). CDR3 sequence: CAWIPDTGELFF. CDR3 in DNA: TGTGCCTGGATCCCCGACACCGGGGAGCTGTTTTTT.

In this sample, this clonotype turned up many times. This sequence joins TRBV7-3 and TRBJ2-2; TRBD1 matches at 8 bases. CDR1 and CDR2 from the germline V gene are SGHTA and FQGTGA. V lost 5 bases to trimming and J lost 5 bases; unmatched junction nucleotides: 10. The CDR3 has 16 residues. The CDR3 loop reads CASSRTGGSVTGELFF. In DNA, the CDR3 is TGTGCCAGCAGCCGTACAGGGGGGAGTGTTACCGGGGAGCTGTTTTTT. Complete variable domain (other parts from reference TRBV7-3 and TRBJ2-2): GAGVSQTPSNKVTEKGKYVELRCDPISGHTALYWYRQSLGQGPEFLIYFQGTGAADDSGLPNDRFFAVRPEGSVSTLKIQRTERGDSAVYLCASSRTGGSVTGELFFGEGSRLTVL.

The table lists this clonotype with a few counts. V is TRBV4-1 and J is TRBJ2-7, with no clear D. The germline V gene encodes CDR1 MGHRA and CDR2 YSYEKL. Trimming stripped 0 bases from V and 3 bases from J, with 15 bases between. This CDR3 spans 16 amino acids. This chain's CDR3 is CASSQDVSGTSYEQYF. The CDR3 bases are TGCGCCAGCAGCCAAGATGTCAGTGGAACGAGCTACGAGCAGTACTTC.

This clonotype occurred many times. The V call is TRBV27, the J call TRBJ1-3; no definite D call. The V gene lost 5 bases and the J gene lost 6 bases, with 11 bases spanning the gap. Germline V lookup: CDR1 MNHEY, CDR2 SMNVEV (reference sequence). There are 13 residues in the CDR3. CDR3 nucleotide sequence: TGTGCCAGCAGTCCGCGACGAGTAAACACCATATATTTT. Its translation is CASSPRRVNTIYF.

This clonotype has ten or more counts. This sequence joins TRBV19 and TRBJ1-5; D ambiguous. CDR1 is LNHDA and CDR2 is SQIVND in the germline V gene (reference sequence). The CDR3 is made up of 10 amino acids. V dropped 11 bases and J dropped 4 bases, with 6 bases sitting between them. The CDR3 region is CARGNQPQHF. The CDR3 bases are TGTGCCCGGGGAAATCAGCCCCAGCATTTT. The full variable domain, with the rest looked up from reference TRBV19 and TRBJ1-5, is DGGITQSPKYLFRKEGQNVTLSCEQNLNHDAMYWYRQDPGQGLRLIYYSQIVNDFQKGDIAEGYSVSREKKESFPLTVTSAQKNPTAFYLCARGNQPQHFGDGTRLSIL.

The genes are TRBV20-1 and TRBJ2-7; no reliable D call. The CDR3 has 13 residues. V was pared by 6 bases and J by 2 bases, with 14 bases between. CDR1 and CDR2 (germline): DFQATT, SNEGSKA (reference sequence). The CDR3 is CSARSGDAYEQYF. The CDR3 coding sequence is TGCAGTGCCCGGTCAGGTGACGCCTACGAGCAGTACTTC.

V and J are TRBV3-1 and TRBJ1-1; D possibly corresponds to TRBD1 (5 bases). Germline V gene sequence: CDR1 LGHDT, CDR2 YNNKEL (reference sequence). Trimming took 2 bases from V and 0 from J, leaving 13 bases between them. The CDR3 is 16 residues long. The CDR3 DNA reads TGTGCCAGCAGCCAACTTCCGGGACGGATGAACACTGAAGCTTTCTTT. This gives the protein CASSQLPGRMNTEAFF. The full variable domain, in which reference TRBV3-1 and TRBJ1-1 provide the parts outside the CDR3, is DTAVSQTPKYLVTQMGNDKSIKCEQNLGHDTMYWYKQDSKKFLKIMFSYNNKELIINETVPNRFSPKSPDKAHLNLHINSLELGDSAVYFCASSQLPGRMNTEAFFGQGTRLTVV.

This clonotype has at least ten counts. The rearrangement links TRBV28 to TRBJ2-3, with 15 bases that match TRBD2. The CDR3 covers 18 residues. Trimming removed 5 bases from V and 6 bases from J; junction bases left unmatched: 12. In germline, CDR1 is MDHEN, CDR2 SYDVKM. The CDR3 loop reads CASSPTRGGTSGRDTQYF. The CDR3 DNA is TGTGCCAGCAGTCCCACCCGGGGGGGGACTAGCGGGAGGGATACGCAGTATTTT.

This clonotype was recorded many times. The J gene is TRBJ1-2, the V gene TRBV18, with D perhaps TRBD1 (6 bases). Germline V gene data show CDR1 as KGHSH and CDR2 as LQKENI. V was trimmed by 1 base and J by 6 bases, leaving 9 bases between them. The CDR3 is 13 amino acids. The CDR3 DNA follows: TGTGCCAGCTCACCACGGGACAACGATGGCTACACCTTC. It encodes CASSPRDNDGYTF.

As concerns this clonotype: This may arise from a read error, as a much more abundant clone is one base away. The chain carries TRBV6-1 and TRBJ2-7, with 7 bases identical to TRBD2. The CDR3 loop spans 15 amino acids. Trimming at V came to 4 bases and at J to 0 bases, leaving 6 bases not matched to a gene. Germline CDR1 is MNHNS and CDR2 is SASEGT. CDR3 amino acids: CASSVLAADSYEQYF. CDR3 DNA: TGTGCCAGCAGTGTGCTAGCGGCGGACTCCTACGAGCAGTACTTC.

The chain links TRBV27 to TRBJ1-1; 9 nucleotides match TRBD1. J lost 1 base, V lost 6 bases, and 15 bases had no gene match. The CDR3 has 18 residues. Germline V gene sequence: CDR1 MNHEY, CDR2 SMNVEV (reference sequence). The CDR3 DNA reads TGTGCCAGCAGACGCCATGTGGGACAGGGTCCCTGGAACACTGAAGCTTTCTTT. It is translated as CASRRHVGQGPWNTEAFF.

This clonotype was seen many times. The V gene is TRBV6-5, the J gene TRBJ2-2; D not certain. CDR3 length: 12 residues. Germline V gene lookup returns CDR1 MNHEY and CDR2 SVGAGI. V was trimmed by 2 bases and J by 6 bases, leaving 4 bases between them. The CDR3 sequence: CASSYVAGELFF. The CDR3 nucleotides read TGTGCCAGCAGTTACGTGGCCGGGGAGCTGTTTTTT.

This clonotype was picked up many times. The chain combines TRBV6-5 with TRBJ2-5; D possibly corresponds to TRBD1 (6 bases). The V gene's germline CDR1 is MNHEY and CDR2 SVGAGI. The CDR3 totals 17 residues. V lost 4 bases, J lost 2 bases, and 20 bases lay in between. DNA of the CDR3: TGTGCCAGCAGTTTACGTCAGGGGCCCGAGGGGCAAGAGACCCAGTACTTC. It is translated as CASSLRQGPEGQETQYF.

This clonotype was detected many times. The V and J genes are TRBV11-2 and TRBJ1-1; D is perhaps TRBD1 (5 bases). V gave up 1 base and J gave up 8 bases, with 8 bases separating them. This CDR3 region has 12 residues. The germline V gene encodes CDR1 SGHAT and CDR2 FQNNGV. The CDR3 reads CASSLGGREAFF. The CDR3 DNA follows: TGTGCCAGCAGCTTAGGGGGACGAGAAGCTTTCTTT.

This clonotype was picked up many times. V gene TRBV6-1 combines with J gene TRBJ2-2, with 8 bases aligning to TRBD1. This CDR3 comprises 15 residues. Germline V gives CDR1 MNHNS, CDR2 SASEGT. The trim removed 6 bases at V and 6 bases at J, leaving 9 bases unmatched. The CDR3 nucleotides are TGTGCCAGCAGCCGGACAGGGTTGTCGGCCGGGGAGCTGTTTTTT. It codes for CASSRTGLSAGELFF.

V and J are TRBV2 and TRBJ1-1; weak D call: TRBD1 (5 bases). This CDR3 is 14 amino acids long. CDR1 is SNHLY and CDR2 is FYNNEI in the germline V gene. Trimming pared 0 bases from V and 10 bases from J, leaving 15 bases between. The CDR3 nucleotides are TGTGCCAGCAGTGAAGCTAGGGACGAAGGGAGAGCTTTCTTT. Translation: CASSEARDEGRAFF. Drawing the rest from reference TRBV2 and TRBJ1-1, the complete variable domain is EPEVTQTPSHQVTQMGQEVILRCVPISNHLYFYWYRQILGQKVEFLVSFYNNEISEKSEIFDDQFSVERPDGSNFTLKIRSTKLEDSAMYFCASSEARDEGRAFFGQGTRLTVV.

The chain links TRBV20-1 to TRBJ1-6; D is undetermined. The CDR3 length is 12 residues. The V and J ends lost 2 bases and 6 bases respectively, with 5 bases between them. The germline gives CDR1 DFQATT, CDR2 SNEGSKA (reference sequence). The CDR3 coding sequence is TGCAGTGCTAGAAAGGCTAATTCACCCCTCCACTTT. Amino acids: CSARKANSPLHF.

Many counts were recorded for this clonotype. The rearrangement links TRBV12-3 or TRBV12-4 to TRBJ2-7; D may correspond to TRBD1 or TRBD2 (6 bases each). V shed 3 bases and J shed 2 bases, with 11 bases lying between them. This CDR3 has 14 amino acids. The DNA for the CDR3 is TGTGCCAGCAGTTTTACTAGGGGGGCCTACGAGCAGTACTTC. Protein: CASSFTRGAYEQYF.

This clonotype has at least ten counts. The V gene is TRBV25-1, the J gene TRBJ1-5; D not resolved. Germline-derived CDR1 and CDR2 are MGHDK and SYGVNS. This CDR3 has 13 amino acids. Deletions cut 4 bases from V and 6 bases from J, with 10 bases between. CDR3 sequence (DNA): TGTGCCAGCAGTGCTCCTGGCGGTCAGCCCCAGCATTTT. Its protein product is CASSAPGGQPQHF.

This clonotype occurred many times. CDR3 protein: CASSLPTKAEAFF. The CDR3 coding sequence is TGTGCCAGCAGTTTACCCACAAAGGCTGAAGCTTTCTTT. This chain joins TRBV12-3 or TRBV12-4 and TRBJ1-1, with D hard to call. V dropped 2 bases and J dropped 6 bases, with 10 bases sitting between them. This CDR3 has 13 residues.